This T cell receptor (beta chain) was identified during a study of shared clonotypes between healthy human individuals. Findings and caveats of the study: Clonotype sharing among donors was expected to depend on sequencing depth.

Scientists sequenced DNA from unsorted PBMC on ten immunoSEQ deep assay plates. As handled by the study authors: Filtering differed for immunoSEQ, which gave only junction sequences without quality scores. The assay was immunoSEQ multiplex PCR, and TCRdb's table has in-frame clones only and misses some. V, J and clone size were drawn from that table, and D and trimming were deduced from the DNA. The sample includes fewer than 650,000 clones, over 65% seen only once; the top ten take under 15%. The ends lost 1 base at V and 5 bases at J; junction bases unmatched: 6. Germline V lookup: CDR1 LGHNT, CDR2 FRNRAP. The CDR3 has 15 amino acids. This clone was picked up one time. Antigen specificity is unknown.

Source material: PBMCs. The clonotype originates from a woman between 40 and 50 years old in good health. Some clones in this sample may be carry-over from other donors' samples. The chain links TRBV12-5 to TRBJ2-3; 7 bases align to TRBD2. This chain's CDR3 is CASGLATGGVDTQYF. CDR3 sequence (DNA): TGTGCTAGTGGTTTGGCGACTGGGGGGGTAGATACGCAGTATTTT.